The subject of this entry is one T cell receptor beta chain. The antigen is undetermined. CDR1 and CDR2 (germline): SGHRS, YFSETQ. V dropped 4 bases and J dropped 0; count of bases not matched to a gene: 9. CDR3 size: 16 residues. TCRdb's copy holds only in-frame clones and misses some; the assay was immunoSEQ multiplex PCR. The sample yields fewer than 2.5 million clones, approximately 93% seen once. The data derive from a study of shared clonotypes between healthy human individuals. Study-level results: Between four donors, naive CD4 clonotypes were shared at a level of about 5%. Large depth notwithstanding, sorted-subset sequencing proved incomplete by rarefaction.

The chain carries TRBV5-1 and TRBJ2-7, with 8 positions matching TRBD2. The sample taken for sequencing was naive CD4+ T cells from PBMCs. The subset was: CD45RA+ positively selected. The clonotype was recovered from a man aged 18 to 30 in good health. Some clones in this sample may be carry-over from other donors' samples. The CDR3 spells CASSKLLAGGSYEQYF. The CDR3 bases are TGCGCCAGCAGCAAACTCCTAGCGGGTGGCTCCTACGAGCAGTACTTC.